These 28 T cell receptor beta chains originate from one sample sequenced in a study of radiotherapy plus CTLA-4 blockade in lung cancer. Assay: immunoSEQ multiplex PCR; the TCRdb copy retains only in-frame clones and omits some. The sample lists some 32,000 clones; approximately 75% were seen once. The material was peripheral blood, obtained from a patient treated with radiotherapy plus ipilimumab. The receptors originated from a human donor with non-small cell lung cancer that progressed on radiotherapy plus ipilimumab.

The chain couples TRBV5-1 to TRBJ2-7; D is unresolved. V was cut by 0 bases and J by 5 bases, with 9 bases left in between. The CDR3 contains 13 residues. CDR1 SGHRS and CDR2 YFSETQ come from the germline V gene. CDR3 sequence: CASSLARRHEQYF. In DNA, the CDR3 is TGCGCCAGCAGCTTGGCTAGGCGCCACGAGCAGTACTTC. The variable domain in full, completed from reference TRBV5-1 and TRBJ2-7, reads KAGVTQTPRYLIKTRGQQVTLSCSPISGHRSVSWYQQTPGQGLQFLFEYFSETQRNKGNFPGRFSGRQFSNSRSEMNVSTLELGDSALYLCASSLARRHEQYFGPGTRLTVT.

This clone was detected once. J is TRBJ1-3 and V is TRBV7-2; weak D call: TRBD1 (5 bases). The germline V gene encodes CDR1 SGHTA and CDR2 FQGNSA. The CDR3 loop spans 15 amino acids. V dropped 1 base and J dropped 4 bases, with 11 bases sitting between them. The CDR3 DNA follows: TGTGCCAGCAGCTTAGGGGGGGTGCAAGGAAACACCATATATTTT. As protein: CASSLGGVQGNTIYF.

This chain uses TRBV6-1 with TRBJ2-1, with D possibly matching TRBD2 (6 bases). Trimming cost V 7 bases and J 9 bases, with 22 bases left between them. The germline V gene encodes CDR1 MNHNS and CDR2 SASEGT. The CDR3 extends over 15 amino acids. The CDR3 sequence is CASTFKSGVPGEQFF. In DNA form, the CDR3 reads TGTGCCAGCACCTTCAAGTCGGGGGTCCCAGGTGAGCAGTTCTTC.

This clone was seen a handful of times. The genes are TRBV6-1 and TRBJ1-2; TRBD1 is a possible D gene (5 bases). Trimming took 7 bases from V and 8 from J, leaving 20 bases between them. Germline lookup yields CDR1 MNHNS and CDR2 SASEGT. The CDR3 sequence is 14 residues long. Written as DNA, the CDR3 is TGTGCCAGCACCCAAACGACCCTCGGGGGGGGCTACACCTTC. Its translation is CASTQTTLGGGYTF.

The V and J genes are TRBV7-2 and TRBJ2-1; 7 bases align to TRBD1. This CDR3 has 17 residues. After removal of 5 bases from V and 4 bases from J, the junction contained 14 bases not matched to a gene. Germline V gives CDR1 SGHTA, CDR2 FQGNSA. CDR3 in DNA: TGTGCCAGCAGCCCTTCACACTCCGGGACAGAGTACAATGAGCAGTTCTTC. It encodes CASSPSHSGTEYNEQFF.

V gene TRBV7-6 combines with J gene TRBJ1-3, with 8 bases fitting TRBD1. CDR3 length equals 17 residues. V gave up 1 base and J gave up 0 bases; unmatched junction bases: 5. Germline lookup yields CDR1 SGHVS and CDR2 FNYEAQ. The DNA for the CDR3 is TGTGCCAGCAGCTTAGGGACAGGGCTGATCTCTGGAAACACCATATATTTT. Encoded protein: CASSLGTGLISGNTIYF. Supplemented by reference TRBV7-6 and TRBJ1-3, the full variable domain reads GAGVSQSPRYKVTKRGQDVALRCDPISGHVSLYWYRQALGQGPEFLTYFNYEAQQDKSGLPNDRFSAERPEGSISTLTIQRTEQRDSAMYRCASSLGTGLISGNTIYFGEGSWLTVV.

CDR3 in DNA: TGTGCCAGCAGTTCGACAGGGGGCTACAATGAGCAGTTCTTC. This gives the protein CASSSTGGYNEQFF. The chain combines TRBV6-5 with TRBJ2-1; 9 bases align to TRBD1. The ends lost 4 bases at V and 3 bases at J; junction bases unmatched: 1. This CDR3 contains 14 residues. Germline CDR1 reads MNHEY; CDR2 reads SVGAGI.

The gene calls are TRBV5-1 and TRBJ1-1, with D perhaps TRBD1 (6 bases). The CDR3 totals 16 residues. The germline CDR1 and CDR2 sequences are SGHRS and YFSETQ. V shed 0 bases and J shed 9 bases, with 21 bases lying between them. The CDR3 bases are TGCGCCAGCAGCTTGGGTCCCCAGGGGAGTGGATCCCAAGCTTTCTTT. Its translation is CASSLGPQGSGSQAFF.

V usage is TRBV18 and J usage is TRBJ2-5; 9 bases map to TRBD1. The DNA end is a closer match to TRBJ2-7, so the J assignment may be wrong. The CDR3 totals 14 residues. Germline CDR1 is KGHSH and CDR2 is LQKENI. CDR3: CASNQQGAQYEQYF. In DNA form, the CDR3 reads TGTGCCAGCAATCAACAGGGGGCGCAGTACGAGCAGTACTTC.

The chain has TRBV6-4 and TRBJ2-2, with TRBD2 identical over 12 bases. The germline gives CDR1 MRHNA, CDR2 SNTAGT. V was pared by 0 bases and J by 3 bases, with 5 bases of the junction left unmatched. This CDR3 region has 18 residues. This CDR3 is CASSDSASGGAHTGELFF. CDR3 nucleotides: TGTGCCAGCAGTGACTCAGCTAGCGGGGGGGCCCACACCGGGGAGCTGTTTTTT.

The rearrangement links TRBV11-2 to TRBJ2-7; the D is unclear. CDR1 is SGHAT and CDR2 is FQNNGV in the germline V gene. The V gene lost 5 bases and the J gene lost 0 bases, with 14 bases spanning the gap. This CDR3 has 15 amino acids. For the CDR3, the DNA is TGTGCCAGCAGCCATACAGTTGCAAGCTCCTACGAGCAGTACTTC. This codes for CASSHTVASSYEQYF.

The sample holds one count of this clone. The V gene is TRBV5-4, the J gene TRBJ1-6; 8 bases align to TRBD1. V trimming: 4 bases; J trimming: 10 bases; junction bases outside the gene matches: 10. The CDR3 runs 15 residues. Germline V gene sequence: CDR1 SGHNT, CDR2 YYREEE (reference sequence). DNA for the CDR3: TGTGCCAGCAGCCCAAGCACAGGGGGTATCTCACCCCTCCACTTT. Its translation: CASSPSTGGISPLHF.

The chain uses TRBV9 and TRBJ2-3; a possible D gene is TRBD1 (5 bases). Germline V CDR1 and CDR2: SGDLS, YYNGEE. CDR3 length equals 17 residues. Trimming cost V 0 bases and J 2 bases, with 16 bases left between them. CDR3 sequence reads: CASSVEGWGGSTDTQYF. The CDR3 DNA reads as TGTGCCAGCAGCGTAGAAGGCTGGGGCGGCTCCACAGATACGCAGTATTTT. The full variable domain, with the rest looked up from reference TRBV9 and TRBJ2-3, is DSGVTQTPKHLITATGQRVTLRCSPRSGDLSVYWYQQSLDQGLQFLIQYYNGEERAKGNILERFSAQQFPDLHSELNLSSLELGDSALYFCASSVEGWGGSTDTQYFGPGTRLTVL.

The V call is TRBV1, the J call TRBJ2-3; the table's D call TRBD2 went unverified against the DNA. TRBV1 is reported as a pseudogene. The CDR3 consists of 21 residues. CDR3 sequence: CTSSQDRSPSGGRGCTDTQYF. Here the CDR3 DNA reads TGCACCAGCAGCCAAGATAGGTCCCCTAGCGGGGGACGAGGGTGCACAGATACGCAGTATTTT.

The CDR3 here is CSVEARTGRPGANVLTF. The CDR3 nucleotides are TGCAGCGTTGAGGCGAGGACAGGCCGCCCTGGGGCCAACGTCCTGACTTTC. The rearrangement joins TRBV29-1 to TRBJ2-6; TRBD1 agrees at 7 bases. V dropped 3 bases and J dropped 2; count of bases not matched to a gene: 10. This CDR3 has 17 residues. From germline, CDR1 is SQVTM and CDR2 ANQGSEA.

This sequence joins TRBV4-3 and TRBJ2-3; D may be TRBD2 (5 bases). This CDR3 is 13 amino acids long. Germline lookup yields CDR1 LGHNA and CDR2 YSLEER. The V and J ends lost 0 bases and 10 bases respectively, with 11 bases between them. Here the CDR3 DNA reads TGCGCCAGCAGCCAAGAATCGGGATCGCCGCAGTATTTT. Translation: CASSQESGSPQYF.

The chain has TRBV7-9 and TRBJ1-1; D gene ambiguous. The CDR3 runs to 11 residues. With 4 bases removed from V and 10 bases from J, the gap between germline ends came to 10 bases. Germline CDR1 and CDR2: SEHNR and FQNEAQ (reference sequence). CDR3 in amino acids: CASSYQQRAFF. The CDR3 region has the DNA TGTGCCAGCAGCTATCAGCAGCGAGCTTTCTTT. The whole variable domain, filled in from reference TRBV7-9 and TRBJ1-1, reads DTGVSQNPRHKITKRGQNVTFRCDPISEHNRLYWYRQTLGQGPEFLTYFQNEAQLEKSRLLSDRFSAERPKGSFSTLEIQRTEQGDSAMYLCASSYQQRAFFGQGTRLTVV.

As regards this clone: At one end the junction does not follow the germline gene, possibly because of a read error. The same CDR3 arises from other DNA sequences in this sample as well. The genes are TRBV5-4 and TRBJ2-7; 8 nucleotides line up with TRBD1. Germline V CDR1 and CDR2: SGHNT, YYREEE (reference sequence). The CDR3 is 16 amino acids. The CDR3 bases are TGTGCCAGCAGCTTGACCCCCGGGACAGGCCCCTACGAGCAGTACTTT. Translating gives CASSLTPGTGPYEQYF.

The sample holds a few counts of this clone. The rearrangement links TRBV6-5 to TRBJ2-7, with 7 bases identical to TRBD1. Germline V lookup: CDR1 MNHEY, CDR2 SVGAGI. The CDR3 runs to 15 residues. The junction had 10 bases not matched to a gene; V was cut back by 6 bases and J by 2 bases. CDR3: CASSRDSLRAYEQYF. DNA for the CDR3: TGTGCCAGCAGCCGGGACAGTTTAAGGGCCTACGAGCAGTACTTC.

For the CDR3, the DNA is TGTGCCAGCAGTGAAACGGGGGGCTCAGATACGCAGTATTTT. Protein: CASSETGGSDTQYF. The chain links TRBV6-4 to TRBJ2-3, with D possibly being TRBD2 (7 bases). Germline loops: CDR1 MRHNA, CDR2 SNTAGT. Trimming shortened V by 3 bases and J by 4 bases, and 11 bases separated the two germline ends. The CDR3 runs 14 residues.

This chain links TRBV7-9 with TRBJ1-4; 9 nucleotides agree with TRBD1. The CDR3 runs to 12 residues. Per germline, CDR1 SEHNR and CDR2 FQNEAQ (reference sequence). The junction had 1 base not matched to a gene; V was cut back by 6 bases and J by 8 bases. The CDR3 here is CASRGTGEKLFF. CDR3 nucleotides: TGTGCCAGCAGGGGGACAGGGGAAAAACTGTTTTTT.

CDR3 region: CASSQALAGGYEQYF. As DNA, the CDR3 is TGCGCCAGCAGCCAAGCACTAGCGGGGGGCTACGAGCAGTACTTC. The chain has TRBV4-3 and TRBJ2-7, with 12 bases identical to TRBD2. Germline CDR1 is LGHNA and CDR2 is YSLEER. This CDR3 is built from 15 residues. The V segment lost 1 base and the J segment 3 bases; nucleotides outside the gene matches: 1.

The CDR3: CASSQETQDRPFYGYTF. The CDR3 DNA reads as TGCGCCAGCAGCCAAGAAACCCAAGACAGACCCTTCTATGGCTACACCTTC. The chain carries TRBV4-3 and TRBJ1-2; possibly TRBD1 for D (5 bases). Trimming removed 0 bases from V and 4 bases from J, with 18 bases in between. CDR3 size: 17 residues. Germline V CDR1 and CDR2: LGHNA, YSLEER.

This clone was found once. The chain couples TRBV29-1 to TRBJ2-7, with a tentative D call TRBD2 (5 bases). The germline V gene encodes CDR1 SQVTM and CDR2 ANQGSEA. V was pared by 0 bases and J by 8 bases, with 8 bases between. The CDR3 has 11 amino acids. CDR3 sequence reads: CSVEDSGKQYF. The CDR3 DNA is TGCAGCGTTGAAGATTCGGGGAAGCAGTACTTC.

The chain uses TRBV19 and TRBJ1-5; TRBD1 matches 10 bases. In germline, CDR1 is LNHDA, CDR2 SQIVND (reference sequence). Trimming at V came to 7 bases and at J to 5 bases, leaving 8 bases not matched to a gene. The CDR3 contains 15 residues. The CDR3 nucleotides read TGTGCCAGTAACGAGGGGGACAGGGGATATCAGCCCCAGCATTTT. Protein sequence: CASNEGDRGYQPQHF.

The gene calls are TRBV9 and TRBJ1-2; TRBD1 is a possible D gene (5 bases). Trimming left V 4 bases short and J 7 bases short, with 23 bases between. The germline gives CDR1 SGDLS, CDR2 YYNGEE. This CDR3 has 16 residues. CDR3 sequence reads: CASSPALWLGGGGYTF. Here the CDR3 DNA reads TGTGCCAGCAGCCCTGCTTTGTGGCTCGGGGGTGGTGGCTACACCTTC.

This clone was seen a few times. The V gene is TRBV6-1, the J gene TRBJ2-2; 12 bases line up with TRBD2. CDR3 length: 15 residues. Germline V lookup: CDR1 MNHNS, CDR2 SASEGT. With V trimmed by 3 bases and J by 4 bases, 0 bases remained unmatched. The CDR3, as DNA: TGTGCCAGCAGTGAGGGACTAGCGGGCACCGGGGAGCTGTTTTTT. This sequence encodes CASSEGLAGTGELFF.

The chain employs TRBV6-1 and TRBJ2-1; 12 nucleotides agree with TRBD2. Germline trimming cut 9 bases from V and 1 base from J; bases unmatched to any gene: 4. Germline V gene lookup returns CDR1 MNHNS and CDR2 SASEGT. This CDR3 contains 15 residues. CDR3 nucleotide sequence: TGTGCCAGTAAGCTAGCGGGGGGGTCCTACAATGAGCAGTTCTTC. Translation gives CASKLAGGSYNEQFF.